This TCR beta chain is drawn from a study of cytomegalovirus exposure and HLA in healthy donors. CDR3 size: 14 residues. V was trimmed by 6 bases and J by 4 bases, leaving 12 bases between them. Germline loops: CDR1 KGHSH, CDR2 LQKENI. As for this clone: What it recognizes is unknown.

TCRdb keeps only in-frame clones here, not all; method: immunoSEQ multiplex PCR. The sample holds approximately 200,000 clones; 75% to 95% are singletons and the top ten take approximately 0.99%. Findings of the study overall: The study put 150 to 200 TCR beta chains on its list as cytomegalovirus-associated. In a later analysis, first-cohort TCR clusters were found to tend to co-occur in the approximately 120 validation repertoires. Published work reported that the classifier diagnosed cytomegalovirus status with high specificity and sensitivity.

The approximately 130-subject validation cohort, separate from the approximately 670-subject first cohort, included the donors. The chain joins TRBV18 to TRBJ1-4; D possibly corresponds to TRBD1 (5 bases). This clonotype originated in a woman younger than 30 in good health and CMV-seronegative. The sample consisted of PBMCs. This CDR3 reads CASSLQEDNEKLFF. The CDR3 DNA sequence: TGTGCCAGCTCTCTACAGGAAGATAATGAAAAACTGTTTTTT.